This T cell receptor beta chain was observed in a study of CD8 T cells in ankylosing spondylitis. Study outcomes and limitations: In ankylosing spondylitis blood, a motif of roughly eight highly homologous TCR beta variants appeared characteristic.

Scientists made TCR beta libraries using quantitative 5'-RACE with molecular barcodes. TCRdb analysed the 5' RACE reads with MiXCR anew, one entry per CDR3 protein. This table holds 250,000 to 350,000 distinct CDR3 sequences, around 20% found once. Germline CDR1 is SGHRS and CDR2 is YFSETQ. V shed 0 bases and J shed 2 bases, with 4 bases lying between them. The CDR3 has 13 residues. This clonotype was counted a few times. The antigen is unknown. This clonotype was obtained from a male donor with ankylosing spondylitis or in good health (not recorded which). The J gene is TRBJ2-3, the V gene TRBV5-1; D remains unclear. Specimen: blood, either unsorted or a sorted T cell fraction (not recorded which). DNA of the CDR3: TGCGCCAGCAGCTTGGAGATCACAGATACGCAGTATTTT. It specifies CASSLEITDTQYF.